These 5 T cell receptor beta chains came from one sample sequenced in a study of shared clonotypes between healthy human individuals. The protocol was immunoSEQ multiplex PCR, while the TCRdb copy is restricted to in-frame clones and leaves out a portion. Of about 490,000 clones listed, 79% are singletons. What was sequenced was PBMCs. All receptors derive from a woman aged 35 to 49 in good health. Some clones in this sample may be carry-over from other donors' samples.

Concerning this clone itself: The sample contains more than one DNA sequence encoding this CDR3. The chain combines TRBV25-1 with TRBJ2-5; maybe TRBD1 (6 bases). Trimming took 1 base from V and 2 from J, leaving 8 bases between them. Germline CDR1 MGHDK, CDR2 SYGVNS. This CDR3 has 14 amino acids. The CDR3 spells CASSEWGQQETQYF. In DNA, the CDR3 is TGTGCCAGCAGTGAATGGGGACAACAAGAGACCCAGTACTTC.

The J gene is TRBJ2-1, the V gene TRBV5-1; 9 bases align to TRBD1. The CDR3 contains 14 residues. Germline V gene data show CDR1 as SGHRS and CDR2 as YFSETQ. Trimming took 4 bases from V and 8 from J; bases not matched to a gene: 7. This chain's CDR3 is CASSPGQGQDEQFF. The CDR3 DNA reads TGCGCCAGCAGCCCGGGACAGGGTCAGGATGAGCAGTTCTTC.

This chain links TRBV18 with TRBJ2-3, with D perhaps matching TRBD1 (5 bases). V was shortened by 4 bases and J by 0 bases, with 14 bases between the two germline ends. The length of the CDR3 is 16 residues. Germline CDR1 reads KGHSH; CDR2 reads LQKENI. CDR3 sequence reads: CASSRSGLESTDTQYF. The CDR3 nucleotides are TGTGCCAGCTCACGATCAGGGTTGGAGAGCACAGATACGCAGTATTTT.

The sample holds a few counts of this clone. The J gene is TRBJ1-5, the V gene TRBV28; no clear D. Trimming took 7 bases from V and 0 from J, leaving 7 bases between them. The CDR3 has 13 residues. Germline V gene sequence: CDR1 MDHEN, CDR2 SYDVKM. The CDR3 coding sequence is TGTGCCAGCAAGTCCTATAGCAATCAGCCCCAGCATTTT. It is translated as CASKSYSNQPQHF.

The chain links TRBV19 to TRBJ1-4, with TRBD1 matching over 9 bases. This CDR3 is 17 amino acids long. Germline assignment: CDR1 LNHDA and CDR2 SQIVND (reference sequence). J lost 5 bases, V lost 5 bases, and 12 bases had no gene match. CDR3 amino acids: CASSPRGTGNWNEKLFF. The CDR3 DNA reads TGTGCCAGTAGTCCAAGAGGGACAGGGAATTGGAATGAAAAACTGTTTTTT.